The 21 T cell receptor beta chains below were found in one sample sequenced in a study of T-cell memory formation after mild COVID-19 (dated by TCRdb to the early 2020s). The library was generated by 5' RACE. Instrument on record: Illumina NovaSeq 6000. Using fastp at Q25 and MiXCR, TCRdb reprocessed the public reads and kept productive beta chains. Rows are combined by CDR3 protein, so each entry shows the most common genes and DNA. The table for this sample lists some 210,000 distinct CDR3 sequences; approximately 20% of them were counted only once. Around 2.4% of the sample comes from the top ten. Sequences were obtained from PBMCs or a T cell subset sorted from them (not recorded which). All receptors come from an adult woman who had mild COVID-19 (a few samples of this study predate the infection). The sample titles of this study are shuffled in the database, so cell type and time point are left out; the donor was told from shared clones.

Of note for this clonotype: One junction end disagrees with the germline gene, perhaps due to a read error. The chain links TRBV19 to TRBJ1-2; 12 positions match TRBD1. The CDR3 has 13 amino acids. The germline V gene encodes CDR1 LNHDA and CDR2 SQIVND (reference sequence). The CDR3 DNA reads TGTGTCAGTGGGACAGGGGGCAACTATGGCTACACCTTC. Its translation: CVSGTGGNYGYTF.

This clonotype was detected only a few times. The rearrangement joins TRBV27 to TRBJ1-5, with 8 bases matching TRBD1. CDR3 size: 15 residues. Per the germline V gene, CDR1 is MNHEY and CDR2 is SMNVEV (reference sequence). Germline trimming cut 5 bases from V and 1 base from J; bases unmatched to any gene: 4. The CDR3 sequence: CASSPGGRSNQPQHF. The CDR3 DNA is TGTGCCAGCAGTCCAGGGGGCAGGAGCAATCAGCCCCAGCATTTT.

CDR3 coding DNA: TGTGCCAGCAGCTTAGTTGGAGGCTATTCGGGCACTGAAGCTTTCTTT. Translating it yields CASSLVGGYSGTEAFF. The gene calls are TRBV7-6 and TRBJ1-1; D unresolved. CDR1 and CDR2 (germline): SGHVS, FNYEAQ. Between the trimmed V and J ends, which lost 1 base and 4 bases, there was a span of 16 bases. The CDR3 is 16 residues long.

This clonotype has more than one count but fewer than ten. The chain carries TRBV5-1 and TRBJ1-4; D not resolved. The CDR3 has 16 residues. CDR1 is SGHRS, CDR2 YFSETQ, per germline. Trimming removed 4 bases from V and 5 bases from J, with 18 bases in between. DNA of the CDR3: TGCGCCAGCAGCCTTTGGGCCCCGGATACAAATGAAAAACTGTTTTTT. This gives the protein CASSLWAPDTNEKLFF.

The chain couples TRBV7-8 to TRBJ2-1; TRBD1 matches 7 bases. Per germline, CDR1 SGHVS and CDR2 FQNEAQ. This CDR3 is built from 16 residues. V lost 5 bases and J lost 8; bases outside the gene matches: 15. The CDR3 nucleotides are TGTGCCAGCAGCCCGGGAATGGGACAGTTTTTGGATGAGCAGTTCTTC. It yields the protein CASSPGMGQFLDEQFF.

This chain joins TRBV5-6 and TRBJ2-1; 7 positions agree with TRBD2. Trimming at V came to 2 bases and at J to 5 bases, leaving 10 bases not matched to a gene. Germline V gene lookup returns CDR1 SGHDT and CDR2 YYEEEE. The CDR3 has 16 amino acids. CDR3 nucleotide sequence: TGTGCCAGCAGCTTAGTTGCGGGAGCCGTCCACAATGAGCAGTTCTTC. It encodes CASSLVAGAVHNEQFF.

V usage is TRBV6-5 and J usage is TRBJ1-5, with D unresolved. Germline lookup yields CDR1 MNHEY and CDR2 SVGAGI. This CDR3 has 16 amino acids. V lost 2 bases and J 4 bases, leaving 15 bases between the germline ends. In DNA form, the CDR3 reads TGTGCCAGCAGTTACCTTGGGTCTGGGTCTAATCAGCCCCAGCATTTT. It is translated as CASSYLGSGSNQPQHF.

This clonotype was counted ten times or more. This sequence joins TRBV5-1 and TRBJ2-3; 13 positions agree with TRBD2. With 4 bases clipped from V and 2 bases from J, the junction kept 4 bases outside the gene matches. This CDR3 is 16 amino acids long. Per the germline V gene, CDR1 is SGHRS and CDR2 is YFSETQ. CDR3 sequence (DNA): TGCGCCAGCAGCGTGGGACTAGCGGGAAACACAGATACGCAGTATTTT. This sequence encodes CASSVGLAGNTDTQYF.

This clonotype was counted between two and nine times. The chain couples TRBV27 to TRBJ2-7, with D unclear. With 5 bases removed from V and 0 bases from J, the gap between germline ends came to 11 bases. The CDR3 contains 14 residues. Germline V lookup: CDR1 MNHEY, CDR2 SMNVEV (reference sequence). The chain's CDR3 is CASSDRLNSYEQYF. CDR3 nucleotides: TGTGCCAGCAGTGATCGACTGAACTCCTACGAGCAGTACTTC.

This clonotype came up a few times. The J gene is TRBJ2-3, the V gene TRBV2; 8 bases line up with TRBD1. CDR1 and CDR2 from the germline V gene are SNHLY and FYNNEI. This CDR3 region has 17 residues. The J segment lost 1 base and the V segment lost 7 bases, leaving 13 bases of the junction unmatched. CDR3 protein: CASIRDRRPGGTDTQYF. In nucleotides, the CDR3 is TGTGCCAGCATTAGGGACAGGCGCCCAGGGGGCACAGATACGCAGTATTTT.

This clonotype occurred a few times. J is TRBJ2-1 and V is TRBV7-6, with 10 positions matching TRBD2. Germline CDR1 is SGHVS and CDR2 is FNYEAQ. J gave up 3 bases and V 3 bases, and 14 bases lay outside the gene matches. The CDR3 is made up of 19 amino acids. The CDR3 spells CASSFPKPSGGAGYNEQFF. The DNA of the CDR3 is TGTGCCAGCAGCTTCCCGAAGCCCAGCGGGGGGGCCGGCTACAATGAGCAGTTCTTC.

This clonotype was counted only a few times. The rearrangement joins TRBV2 to TRBJ1-6; 7 bases are shared with TRBD1. Germline CDR1 reads SNHLY; CDR2 reads FYNNEI. This CDR3 has 13 amino acids. The V gene end was trimmed by 8 bases and the J gene end by 7 bases; junction bases not matched to a gene: 5. The CDR3 loop is CASGQAENSPLHF. In nucleotides, the CDR3 is TGTGCCAGCGGACAGGCAGAAAATTCACCCCTCCACTTT. Looking up the rest from reference TRBV2 and TRBJ1-6 gives the full variable domain: EPEVTQTPSHQVTQMGQEVILRCVPISNHLYFYWYRQILGQKVEFLVSFYNNEISEKSEIFDDQFSVERPDGSNFTLKIRSTKLEDSAMYFCASGQAENSPLHFGNGTRLTVT.

This sequence joins TRBV6-5 and TRBJ2-2, with D uncertain. Trimming took off 7 bases at V and 4 bases at J, with 16 bases between the two ends. Germline values: CDR1 MNHEY, CDR2 SVGAGI. This CDR3 comprises 15 residues. This CDR3 is CASTPSGRTTGELFF. The CDR3 region has the DNA TGTGCCAGCACCCCCTCAGGTCGGACCACCGGGGAGCTGTTTTTT.

This sequence joins TRBV6-2 or TRBV6-3 and TRBJ2-7, with TRBD2 as a possible D gene (6 bases). Per germline, CDR1 MNHEY and CDR2 SVGEGT. Trimming took 3 bases from V and 6 from J, leaving 18 bases between them. The CDR3 is 15 residues long. The CDR3, as DNA: TGTGCCAGCAGTTATTCTTCGGGGGAGAGGAGCGAGCAGTACTTC. This translates into CASSYSSGERSEQYF.

This clonotype was recorded many times. The chain combines TRBV5-1 with TRBJ2-7, with 8 bases that match TRBD2. Per germline, CDR1 SGHRS and CDR2 YFSETQ. V dropped 4 bases and J dropped 7; count of bases not matched to a gene: 7. CDR3 length equals 13 residues. CDR3 DNA sequence: TGCGCCAGCAGCGGGGGACTAGTTGAGGAGCAGTACTTC. Protein sequence: CASSGGLVEEQYF.

J is TRBJ1-2 and V is TRBV5-1; D call uncertain. The CDR3 is made up of 15 amino acids. Deletions cut 2 bases from V and 2 bases from J, with 13 bases between. Germline CDR1 is SGHRS and CDR2 is YFSETQ. CDR3: CASSLGPAPNYGYTF. The DNA of the CDR3 is TGCGCCAGCAGCTTAGGGCCAGCCCCCAACTATGGCTACACCTTC.

The chain is built from TRBV5-1 and TRBJ2-7; 8 nucleotides align to TRBD1. Germline V gene data show CDR1 as SGHRS and CDR2 as YFSETQ. Trimming took 4 bases from V and 4 from J; bases not matched to a gene: 7. This CDR3 region has 14 residues. The CDR3 here is CASSITGGLYEQYF. The CDR3 DNA sequence: TGCGCCAGCAGCATAACAGGGGGTTTATACGAGCAGTACTTC.

The V call is TRBV6-5, the J call TRBJ2-2, with D perhaps matching TRBD2 (6 bases). Trimming removed 2 bases from V and 7 bases from J, with 8 bases in between. Germline assignment: CDR1 MNHEY and CDR2 SVGAGI. The CDR3 runs to 13 residues. CDR3 amino acids: CASSYLGLGELFF. CDR3 nucleotide sequence: TGTGCCAGCAGTTACCTGGGACTCGGGGAGCTGTTTTTT.

The chain is built from TRBV5-4 and TRBJ1-1; D remains ambiguous. The V and J ends lost 0 bases and 3 bases respectively, with 9 bases between them. Germline values: CDR1 SGHNT, CDR2 YYREEE (reference sequence). The CDR3 is 14 amino acids. Here the CDR3 DNA reads TGTGCCAGCAGCTTGGGGGTACGGGACACTGAAGCTTTCTTT. This encodes CASSLGVRDTEAFF.

Only a few counts were recorded for this clonotype. This chain joins TRBV7-9 and TRBJ2-2; 10 positions agree with TRBD2. This CDR3 spans 16 amino acids. The germline V gene has CDR1 SEHNR and CDR2 FQNEAQ (reference sequence). J was trimmed by 5 bases and V by 2 bases; bases with no gene match: 5. In DNA, the CDR3 is TGTGCCAGCAGCTTACAGACTAGCGGGTCTACCGGGGAGCTGTTTTTT. It encodes CASSLQTSGSTGELFF.

In its sample, this clonotype was seen a few times. This chain links TRBV3-1 with TRBJ2-5; 7 bases fit TRBD2. This CDR3 comprises 16 residues. V shed 0 bases and J 5 bases; nucleotides not matched to a gene: 9. Germline V lookup: CDR1 LGHDT, CDR2 YNNKEL (reference sequence). The CDR3 sequence is CASSQDPGGWGETQYF. The CDR3 region has the DNA TGTGCCAGCAGCCAAGACCCCGGGGGGTGGGGTGAGACCCAGTACTTC.